The rows below give T cell receptor beta chains drawn from one sample of a study of monozygotic twins with inflammatory bowel disease. With the 5' RACE reads reprocessed, TCRdb shows one record per CDR3 protein and no DNA. Its table lists 88,000 or so distinct CDR3 sequences. The sequenced material came from blood. These receptors were collected from a human donor with ulcerative colitis or Crohn's disease, or a healthy co-twin of an affected twin (not recorded which). CDR3s include the opening cysteine and the closing phenylalanine or tryptophan.

TRBV7-9	TRBJ2-7	CASRDRAYEQYF
TRBV21-1	TRBJ2-1	CASSKKGGFLYNEQFF
TRBV7-8	TRBJ2-3	CASSFGGAGGTDTQYF
TRBV11-1	TRBJ2-3	CASMLPPGRSSGRADTQYF
TRBV6-5	TRBJ1-5	CASSYSGGRGQPQHF
TRBV12-3/TRBV12-4	TRBJ1-4	CASSWDRARGKLFF
TRBV20-1	TRBJ2-7	CSVRALTADLGYEQYF
TRBV7-2	TRBJ2-1	CASSLEGGPNEQFF
TRBV4-1	TRBJ2-7	CASSQNDFGTGAYEQYF
TRBV11-2	TRBJ2-5	CASSPYQETQYF
TRBV21-1	TRBJ2-1	CASSTRTGADNEQFF
TRBV5-1	TRBJ1-2	CASKAGKGGYTF
TRBV27	TRBJ1-1	CASSTRTGHMNTEAFF
TRBV5-5	TRBJ2-7	CASSLSLGQGSYEQYF
TRBV3-1	TRBJ1-2	CASSQDHVGGYGYTF
TRBV5-6	TRBJ2-7	CASSSGQVRSYEQYF
TRBV5-1	TRBJ2-7	CASSFVDSAYEQYF
TRBV5-1	TRBJ2-1	CASQSGGNYNEQFF
TRBV18	TRBJ1-1	CASSPRQGAGTEAFF
TRBV6-6	TRBJ1-4	CASSYSRTIEKLFF
TRBV10-3	TRBJ2-2	CAIQAVAGPGELFF
TRBV19	TRBJ2-1	CASSIWGIGHEQFF
TRBV14	TRBJ1-1	CASSQTWENTEAFF
TRBV27	TRBJ1-1	CASMYGATEAFF
TRBV20-1	TRBJ1-1	CSARDRQGGNTEAFF
TRBV5-5	TRBJ1-1	CASSLANRVNTEAFF
TRBV5-1	TRBJ1-1	CASGISRTATEAFF
TRBV4-1	TRBJ1-2	CASSQETAPFGYTF
TRBV4-2	TRBJ2-5	CASSQGATGIGETQYF
TRBV19	TRBJ2-7	CASSPGTEYEQYF
TRBV2	TRBJ2-7	CASRTSGEFSYEQYF
TRBV12-3/TRBV12-4	TRBJ2-1	CASSFQGYEQFF
TRBV7-9	TRBJ2-2	CASRPGGASPGELFF
TRBV20-1	TRBJ2-3	CSLIDRGTDTQYF
TRBV5-6	TRBJ2-6	CASSSGTGLSGANVLTF
TRBV5-1	TRBJ1-1	CASSFEGAFAFF
TRBV11-2	TRBJ1-6	CASSSRGNNSPLHF
TRBV5-1	TRBJ2-5	CATAYSSEETQYF
TRBV12-3/TRBV12-4	TRBJ2-3	CASRPDRADTSSPTDTQYF